A single T cell receptor beta chain is shown here with its context. Through negative isolation, CD4+ and CD8+ T cells were obtained, while TEMRA cells were enriched using FACS. Roughly 0.45 to 1 ug RNA was reverse transcribed with random hexamers. Amplification of TCR beta CDR3 across 54 Vbeta and 13 Jbeta was performed with immunoSEQ multiplex PCR. TCRdb processed the immunoSEQ multiplex PCR reads anew with MiXCR; each CDR3 protein has one entry. The repertoire consists of a few hundred thousand distinct CDR3 sequences, with about 95% occurring once and the leading ten covering 0.095%. The data derive from a study of CD8 T cells in Susac syndrome. The germline V gene has CDR1 LGHDT and CDR2 YNNKEL (reference sequence). V lost 1 base and J lost 10; bases outside the gene matches: 4. CDR3 length equals 15 residues.

The sequence was collected from a human donor with multiple sclerosis. The chain employs TRBV3-1 and TRBJ1-6; 10 nucleotides agree with TRBD1. Specimen: CD4+ T cells from PBMCs. CDR3 sequence: CASSQGDRGSSPLHF. In DNA, the CDR3 is TGTGCCAGCAGCCAAGGGGACAGGGGCTCCTCACCCCTCCACTTT.